The clone carrying this T cell receptor beta chain turned up a few times. RNA was extracted and reverse transcribed into cDNA as the sequencing template. Measured with immunoSEQ multiplex PCR; TCRdb has only the in-frame clones, and not every one. The sample records some 240,000 clones, more than 45% being singletons. V lost 9 bases and J lost 2; bases outside the gene matches: 7. CDR3 length: 14 residues. Germline CDR1 and CDR2: MNHEY and SMNVEV (reference sequence). This entry comes from a study of CD8+ T cells in alopecia areata. About the study: Those treated were given oral tofacitinib at 5 to 10 mg twice daily.

CD4+ and CD8+ T cells were sorted from PBMCs stained for CD3, CD4 and CD8. The rearrangement uses TRBV27 and TRBJ2-3; 8 bases map to TRBD2. The TCR sequence derives from a human donor with alopecia areata. Sequencing used CD4+ T cells sorted from blood, obtained at week 0. CDR3 loop: CASEDGGATDTQYF. The DNA for the CDR3 is TGTGCCAGTGAAGACGGGGGGGCCACAGATACGCAGTATTTT.